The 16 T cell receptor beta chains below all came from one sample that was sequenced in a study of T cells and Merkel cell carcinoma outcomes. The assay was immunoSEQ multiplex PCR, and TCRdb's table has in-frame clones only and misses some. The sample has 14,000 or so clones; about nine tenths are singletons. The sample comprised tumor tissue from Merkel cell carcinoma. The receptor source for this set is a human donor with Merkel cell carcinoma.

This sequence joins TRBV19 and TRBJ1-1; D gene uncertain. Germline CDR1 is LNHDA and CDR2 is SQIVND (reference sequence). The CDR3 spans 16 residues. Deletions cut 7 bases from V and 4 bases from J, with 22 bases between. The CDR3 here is CASNDPFRMGVTEAFF. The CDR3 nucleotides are TGTGCCAGTAATGATCCGTTCAGGATGGGCGTCACTGAAGCTTTCTTT.

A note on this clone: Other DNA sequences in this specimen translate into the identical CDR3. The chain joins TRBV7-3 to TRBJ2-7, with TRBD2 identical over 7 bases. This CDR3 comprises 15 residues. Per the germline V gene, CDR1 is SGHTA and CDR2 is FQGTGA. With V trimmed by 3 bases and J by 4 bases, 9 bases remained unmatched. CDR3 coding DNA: TGTGCCAGCAGCTTGGGGGTAGGGGAGGGTTACGAGCAGTACTTC. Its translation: CASSLGVGEGYEQYF.

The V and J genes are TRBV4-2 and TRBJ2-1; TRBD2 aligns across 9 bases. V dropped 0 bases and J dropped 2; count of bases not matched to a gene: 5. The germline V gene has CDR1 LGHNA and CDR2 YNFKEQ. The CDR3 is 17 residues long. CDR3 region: CASSQEGGGATYNEQFF. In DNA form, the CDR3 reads TGTGCCAGCAGCCAAGAGGGCGGGGGGGCCACCTACAATGAGCAGTTCTTC.

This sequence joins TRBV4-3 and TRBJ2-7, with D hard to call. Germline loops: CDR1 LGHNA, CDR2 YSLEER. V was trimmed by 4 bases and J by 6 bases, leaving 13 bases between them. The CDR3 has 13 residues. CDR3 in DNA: TGCGCCAGCAGCCTATTGGTGGGCACCGAGCAGTACTTC. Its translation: CASSLLVGTEQYF.

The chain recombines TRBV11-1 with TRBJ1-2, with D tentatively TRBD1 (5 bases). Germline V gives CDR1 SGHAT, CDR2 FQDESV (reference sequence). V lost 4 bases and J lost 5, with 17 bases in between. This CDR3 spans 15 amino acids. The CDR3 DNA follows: TGTGCCAGCAGCTCTCGGACACCATCGCTTTATGGCTACACCTTC. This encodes CASSSRTPSLYGYTF.

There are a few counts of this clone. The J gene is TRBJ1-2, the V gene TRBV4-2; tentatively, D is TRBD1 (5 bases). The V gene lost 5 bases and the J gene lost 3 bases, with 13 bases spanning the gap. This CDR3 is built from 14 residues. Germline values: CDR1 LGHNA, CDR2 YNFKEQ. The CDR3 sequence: CASSETRVDYGYTF. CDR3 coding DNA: TGTGCCAGCAGCGAAACCAGGGTGGACTATGGCTACACCTTC.

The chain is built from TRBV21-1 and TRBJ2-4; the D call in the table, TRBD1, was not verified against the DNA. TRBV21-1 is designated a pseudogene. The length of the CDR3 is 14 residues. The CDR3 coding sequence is TGTGCCAGCAGCAAATGGACAGGGGATAGCATTCAGTACTTC. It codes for CASSKWTGDSIQYF.

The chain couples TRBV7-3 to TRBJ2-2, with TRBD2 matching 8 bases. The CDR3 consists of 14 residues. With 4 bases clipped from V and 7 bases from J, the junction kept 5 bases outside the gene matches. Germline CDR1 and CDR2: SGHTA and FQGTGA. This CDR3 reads CASSSLGGVGELFF. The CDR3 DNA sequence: TGTGCCAGCAGCTCCCTCGGGGGGGTCGGGGAGCTGTTTTTT.

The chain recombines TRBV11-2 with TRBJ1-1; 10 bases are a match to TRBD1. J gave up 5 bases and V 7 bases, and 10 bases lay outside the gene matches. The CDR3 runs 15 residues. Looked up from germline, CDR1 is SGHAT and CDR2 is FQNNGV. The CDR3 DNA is TGTGCCAGCACCCTGACAGGGGGCGGAAGAACTGAAGCTTTCTTT. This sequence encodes CASTLTGGGRTEAFF.

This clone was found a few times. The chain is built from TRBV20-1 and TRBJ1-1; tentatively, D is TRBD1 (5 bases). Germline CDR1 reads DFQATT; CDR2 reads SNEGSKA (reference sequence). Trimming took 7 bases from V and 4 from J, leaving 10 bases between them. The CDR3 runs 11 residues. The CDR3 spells CSVGGSTEAFF. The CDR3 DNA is TGCAGTGTCGGGGGATCCACTGAAGCTTTCTTT.

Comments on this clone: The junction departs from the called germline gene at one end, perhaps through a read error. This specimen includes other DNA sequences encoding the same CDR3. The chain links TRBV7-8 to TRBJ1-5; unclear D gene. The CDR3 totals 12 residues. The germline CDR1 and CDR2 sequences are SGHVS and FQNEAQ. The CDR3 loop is CASSRYNEPQHF. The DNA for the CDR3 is TGTGCCAGCAGTCGTTACAATGAGCCCCAGCATTTT.

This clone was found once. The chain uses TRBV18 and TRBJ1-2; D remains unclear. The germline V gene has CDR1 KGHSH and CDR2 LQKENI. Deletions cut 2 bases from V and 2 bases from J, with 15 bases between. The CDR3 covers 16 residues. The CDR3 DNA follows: TGTGCCAGCTCACCAGGAGCACAAGGACCAAACTATGGCTACACCTTC. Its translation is CASSPGAQGPNYGYTF.

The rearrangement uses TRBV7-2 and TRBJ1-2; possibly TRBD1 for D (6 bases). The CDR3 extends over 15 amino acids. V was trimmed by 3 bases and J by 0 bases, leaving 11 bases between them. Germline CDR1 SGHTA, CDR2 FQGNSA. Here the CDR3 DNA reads TGTGCCAGCAGCTTCCGGACAGAAGCTAACTATGGCTACACCTTC. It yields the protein CASSFRTEANYGYTF. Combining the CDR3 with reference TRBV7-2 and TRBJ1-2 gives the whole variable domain GAGVSQSPSNKVTEKGKDVELRCDPISGHTALYWYRQSLGQGLEFLIYFQGNSAPDKSGLPSDRFSAERTGGSVSTLTIQRTQQEDSAVYLCASSFRTEANYGYTFGSGTRLTVV.

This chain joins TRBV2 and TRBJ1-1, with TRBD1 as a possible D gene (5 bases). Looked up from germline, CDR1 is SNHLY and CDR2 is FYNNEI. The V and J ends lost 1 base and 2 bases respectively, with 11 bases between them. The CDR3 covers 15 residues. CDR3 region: CASSEGRQGNTEAFF. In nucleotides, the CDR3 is TGTGCCAGCAGTGAAGGACGCCAGGGAAACACTGAAGCTTTCTTT.

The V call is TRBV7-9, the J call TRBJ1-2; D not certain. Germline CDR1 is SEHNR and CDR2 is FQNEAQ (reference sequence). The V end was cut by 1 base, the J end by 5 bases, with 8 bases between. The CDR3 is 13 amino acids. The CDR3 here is CASSLGPAYGYTF. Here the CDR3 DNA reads TGTGCCAGCAGCTTAGGACCGGCTTATGGCTACACCTTC.

The CDR3 DNA reads TGTGCCAGCCGTCCGTTTTTAACGAACACTGAAGCTTTCTTT. This codes for CASRPFLTNTEAFF. The genes are TRBV28 and TRBJ1-1; D is undetermined. V dropped 8 bases and J dropped 1 base, with 14 bases sitting between them. Germline V lookup: CDR1 MDHEN, CDR2 SYDVKM. CDR3 length equals 14 residues.